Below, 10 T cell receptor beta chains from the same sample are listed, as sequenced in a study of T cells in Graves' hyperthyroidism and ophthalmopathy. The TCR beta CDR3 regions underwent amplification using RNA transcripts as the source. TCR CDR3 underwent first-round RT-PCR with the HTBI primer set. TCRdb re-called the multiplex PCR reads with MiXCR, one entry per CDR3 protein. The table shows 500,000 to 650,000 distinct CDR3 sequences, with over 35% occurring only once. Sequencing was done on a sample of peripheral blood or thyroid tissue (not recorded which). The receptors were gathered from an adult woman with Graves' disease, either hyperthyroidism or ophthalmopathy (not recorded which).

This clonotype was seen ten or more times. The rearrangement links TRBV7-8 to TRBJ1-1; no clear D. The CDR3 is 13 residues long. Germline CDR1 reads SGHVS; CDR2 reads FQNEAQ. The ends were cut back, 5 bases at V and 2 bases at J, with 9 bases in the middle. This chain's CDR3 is CASSAGSNTEAFF. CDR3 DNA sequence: TGTGCCAGCAGCGCCGGGAGCAACACTGAAGCTTTCTTT. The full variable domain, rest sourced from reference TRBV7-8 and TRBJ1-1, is GAGVSQSPRYKVAKRGQDVALRCDPISGHVSLFWYQQALGQGPEFLTYFQNEAQLDKSGLPSDRFFAERPEGSVSTLKIQRTQQEDSAVYLCASSAGSNTEAFFGQGTRLTVV.

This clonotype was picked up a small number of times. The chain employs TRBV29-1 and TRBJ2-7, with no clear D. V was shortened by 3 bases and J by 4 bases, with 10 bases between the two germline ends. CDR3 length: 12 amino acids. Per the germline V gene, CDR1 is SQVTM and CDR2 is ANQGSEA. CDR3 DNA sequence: TGCAGCGTTGAGGGCGGAATTTACGAGCAGTACTTC. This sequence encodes CSVEGGIYEQYF.

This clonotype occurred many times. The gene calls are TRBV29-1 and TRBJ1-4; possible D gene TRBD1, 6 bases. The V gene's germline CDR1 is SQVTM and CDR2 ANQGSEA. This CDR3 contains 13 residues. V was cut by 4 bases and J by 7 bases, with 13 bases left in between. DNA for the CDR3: TGCAGCGTTGCGCGGGGGGCAAGTGAAAAACTGTTTTTT. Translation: CSVARGASEKLFF.

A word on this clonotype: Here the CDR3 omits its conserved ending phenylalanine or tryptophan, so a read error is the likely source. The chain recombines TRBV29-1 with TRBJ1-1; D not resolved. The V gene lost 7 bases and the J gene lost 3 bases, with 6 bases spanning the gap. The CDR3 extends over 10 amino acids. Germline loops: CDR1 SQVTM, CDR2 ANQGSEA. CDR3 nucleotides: TGCAGCGCCTTGGACACTGAAGCTTTCTCT. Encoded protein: CSALDTEAFS.

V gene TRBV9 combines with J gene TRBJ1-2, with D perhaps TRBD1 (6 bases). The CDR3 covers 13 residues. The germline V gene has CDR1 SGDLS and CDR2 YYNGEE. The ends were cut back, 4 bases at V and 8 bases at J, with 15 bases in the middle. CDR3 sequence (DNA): TGTGCCAGCAGCCGAGGAGGGGGAAAGGGCTACACCTTC. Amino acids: CASSRGGGKGYTF.

DNA of the CDR3: TGTGCCAGTAGTATTAAGGGCACCGGGGAGCTGTTTTTT. This translates into CASSIKGTGELFF. J is TRBJ2-2 and V is TRBV19; D is uncertain. The CDR3 runs to 13 residues. Trimming stripped 3 bases from V and 4 bases from J, with 6 bases between. The germline V gene has CDR1 LNHDA and CDR2 SQIVND (reference sequence).

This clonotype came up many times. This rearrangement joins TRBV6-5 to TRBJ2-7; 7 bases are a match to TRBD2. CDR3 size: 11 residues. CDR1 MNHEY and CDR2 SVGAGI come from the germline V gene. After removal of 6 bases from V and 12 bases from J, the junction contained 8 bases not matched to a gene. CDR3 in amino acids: CASRGRDFWYF. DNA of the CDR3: TGTGCCAGCAGGGGGAGGGATTTTTGGTACTTC.

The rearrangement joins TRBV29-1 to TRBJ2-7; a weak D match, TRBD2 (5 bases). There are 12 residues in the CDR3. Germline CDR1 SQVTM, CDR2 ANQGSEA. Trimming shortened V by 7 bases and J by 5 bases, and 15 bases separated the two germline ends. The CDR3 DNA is TGCAGCGCCTTCAAGGCGGAGGACGAGCAGTACTTC. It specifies CSAFKAEDEQYF.

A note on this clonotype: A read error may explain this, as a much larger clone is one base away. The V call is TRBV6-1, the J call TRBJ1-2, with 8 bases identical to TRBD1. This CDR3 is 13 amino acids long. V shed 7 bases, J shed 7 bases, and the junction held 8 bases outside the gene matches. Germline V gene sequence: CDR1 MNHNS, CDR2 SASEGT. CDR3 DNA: TGTGCCAGCACGGACAGGGATGGGGGTGGCTACACCTTC. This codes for CASTDRDGGGYTF.

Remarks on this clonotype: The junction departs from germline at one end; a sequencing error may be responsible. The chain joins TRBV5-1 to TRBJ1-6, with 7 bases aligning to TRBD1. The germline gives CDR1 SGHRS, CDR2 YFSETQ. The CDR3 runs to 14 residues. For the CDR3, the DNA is TGCGCCAGCACCTTGACAGGGCCAAATTCACCCCTCCACTTT. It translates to CASTLTGPNSPLHF.